Here is one T cell receptor beta chain with its context. This sample is drawn from a study of blood T cell repertoires in COVID-19. About the study: Acute and convalescent COVID-19 specimens originated in the United States, Italy and Spain. Sample material is recorded as cDNA or gDNA derived from T cells, B-cell-depleted T cells, or PBMCs.

The CDR3 is 17 amino acids. Germline V gene data show CDR1 as MNHEY and CDR2 as SMNVEV (reference sequence). V shed 3 bases, J shed 0 bases, and the junction held 6 bases outside the gene matches. Seattle researchers signed up patients amid active infection and tracked them longitudinally. Per the original methods: The assay estimated nucleated cells by amplifying reference gene primers. Assay used: immunoSEQ multiplex PCR; TCRdb lists only in-frame clones, some missing. V and J calls and clone size follow that table, whereas D and trimming were derived from the DNA. Found here are fewer than 250,000 clones, roughly 80% of them singletons; the top ten hold about 7.8%.

The rearrangement uses TRBV27 and TRBJ1-1; the match to TRBD1 covers 11 bases. The clonotype was recovered from a woman in her fifties or sixties with COVID-19, enrolled during active disease. Sequencing used peripheral blood. DNA of the CDR3: TGTGCCAGCAGTTTGGTACCGGGACAGGGGGTGAACACTGAAGCTTTCTTT. Translated: CASSLVPGQGVNTEAFF.